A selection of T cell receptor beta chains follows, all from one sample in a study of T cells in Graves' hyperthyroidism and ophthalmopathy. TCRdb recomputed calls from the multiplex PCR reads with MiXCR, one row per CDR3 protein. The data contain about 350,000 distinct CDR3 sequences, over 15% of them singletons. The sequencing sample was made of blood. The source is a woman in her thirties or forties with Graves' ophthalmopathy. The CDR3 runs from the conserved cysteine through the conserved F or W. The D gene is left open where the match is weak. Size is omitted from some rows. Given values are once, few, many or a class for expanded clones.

cdr3_nt: TGCAGCGTTTCATTCGAGACAAGCAATCAGCCCCAGCCTTTT
cdr3_aa: CSVSFETSNQPQPF
d_call: .
j_call: TRBJ1-5
clone_size: .
v_call: TRBV29-1

cdr3_nt: TGCGCCAGCAGCCAAGGGCGGGACAGGGGTCAAGTGGTGGCCGGGGAGCTGTTTTTT
cdr3_aa: CASSQGRDRGQVVAGELFF
d_call: TRBD1
j_call: TRBJ2-2
clone_size: many
v_call: TRBV4-1

cdr3_nt: TGTGCCACCAGTGAACCAACAGGGGGTCGGGAAGAGACCCAGTACTTC
cdr3_aa: CATSEPTGGREETQYF
d_call: TRBD1
j_call: TRBJ2-5
clone_size: .
v_call: TRBV12-3/TRBV12-4

cdr3_nt: TGTGCCAGCAAAGCCCAGGGGGCTTTCCAGCCCCAGCATTTT
cdr3_aa: CASKAQGAFQPQHF
d_call: TRBD1
j_call: TRBJ1-5
clone_size: many
v_call: TRBV6-5

cdr3_nt: TGTGCCAGCAGTCCCGGGACAGGGGAACACTCTGGGGCCAACGTCCTGACTTTC
cdr3_aa: CASSPGTGEHSGANVLTF
d_call: TRBD1
j_call: TRBJ2-6
clone_size: many
v_call: TRBV12-3/TRBV12-4

cdr3_nt: TGTGCCAGCAGAGAAGGGGGCACTGAAGCTTTCTTT
cdr3_aa: CASREGGTEAFF
d_call: .
j_call: TRBJ1-1
clone_size: many
v_call: TRBV28

cdr3_nt: TGTGCCAGCAGCCTCCTGCAGGGCGTTCAGCCCCAGCATTTT
cdr3_aa: CASSLLQGVQPQHF
d_call: .
j_call: TRBJ1-5
clone_size: many
v_call: TRBV28

cdr3_nt: TGTGCCAGCGGGTCGCCCCGGAACCAAGAGACCCAGTACTTC
cdr3_aa: CASGSPRNQETQYF
d_call: .
j_call: TRBJ2-5
clone_size: .
v_call: TRBV6-1

cdr3_nt: TGTGCCAGCAGTTCACCAGGGGCTAAAACTGAAGCTTTCTTT
cdr3_aa: CASSSPGAKTEAFF
d_call: .
j_call: TRBJ1-1
clone_size: many
v_call: TRBV28

cdr3_nt: TGCAGTGCCACGGTGACCCAAGAGACCCAGTACTTC
cdr3_aa: CSATVTQETQYF
d_call: .
j_call: TRBJ2-5
clone_size: many
v_call: TRBV20-1

cdr3_nt: TGCGCCAGCAGCCTACATCCAAACCGGGACTACCCCAACGACGAGCAGTACTTC
cdr3_aa: CASSLHPNRDYPNDEQYF
d_call: TRBD2
j_call: TRBJ2-7
clone_size: many
v_call: TRBV4-3

cdr3_nt: TGTGCCAGCAGTTCGCGCCGGGACAGGGACGATCAGCCCCAGCATTTT
cdr3_aa: CASSSRRDRDDQPQHF
d_call: TRBD1
j_call: TRBJ1-5
clone_size: many
v_call: TRBV6-5

cdr3_nt: TGTGCCAGCTTGGAACGCGGGAGTCCCAACTATGGCTACACCTTC
cdr3_aa: CASLERGSPNYGYTF
d_call: .
j_call: TRBJ1-2
clone_size: .
v_call: TRBV6-2/TRBV6-3

cdr3_nt: TGTGCCAGCAGCTTTTCAGGGGGTAGCCCTAACTATGGCTACACCTTC
cdr3_aa: CASSFSGGSPNYGYTF
d_call: TRBD1
j_call: TRBJ1-2
clone_size: many
v_call: TRBV7-2

cdr3_nt: TGTGCCAGTAGCAGACTAGTCTACAATGAGCAGTTCTTC
cdr3_aa: CASSRLVYNEQFF
d_call: .
j_call: TRBJ2-1
clone_size: many
v_call: TRBV19

cdr3_nt: TGTGCCAGCAGTGACAAGGGGACAGGGGATTGGAACACTGAAGCTTTCTTT
cdr3_aa: CASSDKGTGDWNTEAFF
d_call: TRBD1
j_call: TRBJ1-1
clone_size: many
v_call: TRBV6-4

cdr3_nt: TGTGCCACCAGTGACCGAGGGGGGGGCAATCAGCCCCAGCATTTT
cdr3_aa: CATSDRGGGNQPQHF
d_call: .
j_call: TRBJ1-5
clone_size: many
v_call: TRBV24-1

cdr3_nt: TGTGCCAGCAGCTTAACGGGGGACAGGGGTCACGAGCAGTACTTC
cdr3_aa: CASSLTGDRGHEQYF
d_call: TRBD1
j_call: TRBJ2-7
clone_size: few
v_call: TRBV13

cdr3_nt: TGCGCCAGCAGCTCCCGGCGCGAGCAGTACTTC
cdr3_aa: CASSSRREQYF
d_call: .
j_call: TRBJ2-7
clone_size: many
v_call: TRBV5-1

cdr3_nt: TGTGCCACCAGCGCAGGGCCACCGAGCTCCTACGAGCAGTACTTC
cdr3_aa: CATSAGPPSSYEQYF
d_call: .
j_call: TRBJ2-7
clone_size: .
v_call: TRBV24-1

cdr3_nt: TGTGCCAGCAGCTTCGGTAGCGGACAGGAGAGGGAGCAGTACTTC
cdr3_aa: CASSFGSGQEREQYF
d_call: .
j_call: TRBJ2-7
clone_size: many
v_call: TRBV11-2

cdr3_nt: TGCGCCAGCCGGGGCGCTGAAGCTTTCTTT
cdr3_aa: CASRGAEAFF
d_call: .
j_call: TRBJ1-1
clone_size: many
v_call: TRBV4-1

cdr3_nt: TGCGCCAGCAGCCCGGGACTCTCGGGCACAGATACGCAGTATTTT
cdr3_aa: CASSPGLSGTDTQYF
d_call: .
j_call: TRBJ2-3
clone_size: many
v_call: TRBV5-1

cdr3_nt: TGTGCCAGCAGCGCAGGGACTGGGCCATACGAGCAGTACTTC
cdr3_aa: CASSAGTGPYEQYF
d_call: .
j_call: TRBJ2-7
clone_size: many
v_call: TRBV9

cdr3_nt: TGTGCCAGCACCTTTCTGGGCCAAGAGACCCAGTACTTC
cdr3_aa: CASTFLGQETQYF
d_call: .
j_call: TRBJ2-5
clone_size: .
v_call: TRBV11-2

cdr3_nt: TGTGCCAGTAGTCACCGTGGGATCTCACCCCTCCACTTT
cdr3_aa: CASSHRGISPLHF
d_call: .
j_call: TRBJ1-6
clone_size: few
v_call: TRBV19

cdr3_nt: TGTGCCAGCATTCCTACCTCAGACAGGGACCTCACAGATACGCAGTATTTT
cdr3_aa: CASIPTSDRDLTDTQYF
d_call: TRBD1
j_call: TRBJ2-3
clone_size: many
v_call: TRBV12-3/TRBV12-4

cdr3_nt: TGTGCCAGCAGCTTAGGGGACAGGGAACGTGAGGGCTACACCTTC
cdr3_aa: CASSLGDREREGYTF
d_call: TRBD1
j_call: TRBJ1-2
clone_size: many
v_call: TRBV7-8

cdr3_nt: TGTGCCAGTAGTATCACCTCAGGGAGGGAAGCTTTCTTT
cdr3_aa: CASSITSGREAFF
d_call: .
j_call: TRBJ1-1
clone_size: many
v_call: TRBV19

cdr3_nt: TGTGCCAGCAGCCCCCCTGCTAAGCAAGAGACCCAGTACTTC
cdr3_aa: CASSPPAKQETQYF
d_call: .
j_call: TRBJ2-5
clone_size: few
v_call: TRBV28

cdr3_nt: TGTGCCAGCAGCTTAGGAATTACGGGGGGCTGGACTGAAGCTTTCTTT
cdr3_aa: CASSLGITGGWTEAFF
d_call: .
j_call: TRBJ1-1
clone_size: many
v_call: TRBV13

cdr3_nt: TGTGCCAGCAGTTACGGGGGATGGAACACTGAAGCTTTCTTT
cdr3_aa: CASSYGGWNTEAFF
d_call: .
j_call: TRBJ1-1
clone_size: many
v_call: TRBV6-2/TRBV6-3

cdr3_nt: TGCAGCGTTGAGCGGGGACAGGGTTACGAGCAGTACTTC
cdr3_aa: CSVERGQGYEQYF
d_call: TRBD1
j_call: TRBJ2-7
clone_size: few
v_call: TRBV29-1

cdr3_nt: TGTGCCAGCAGTTTGAGAGGGTACGGTAACACTGAAGCTTTCTTT
cdr3_aa: CASSLRGYGNTEAFF
d_call: .
j_call: TRBJ1-1
clone_size: many
v_call: TRBV28